Listed below are T cell receptor beta chains from one sample, sequenced in a study of T cells after yellow fever vaccination. TCRdb processed the 5' RACE reads anew with MiXCR; each CDR3 protein has one entry. The sample yields more than 350,000 distinct CDR3 sequences, roughly 11% seen once. The sequenced sample was PBMCs, obtained on the day of the first yellow fever vaccination. These receptors were collected from a man between 18 and 35 years old who received the YFV17D yellow fever vaccine. CDR3s include the opening cysteine and the closing phenylalanine or tryptophan. The D gene is left open where the match is weak. Clone size, where shown, is once, few, many, or a class for clones that have expanded.

clone_size	v_call	d_call	j_call	cdr3_aa	cdr3_nt
.	TRBV4-3	.	TRBJ2-6	CASSQDAVWSSGANVLTF	TGCGCCAGCAGCCAAGATGCAGTCTGGTCAAGTGGGGCCAACGTCCTGACTTTC
few	TRBV7-3	.	TRBJ2-3	CASSLVSGGSDTQYF	TGTGCCAGCAGCTTGGTCTCGGGTGGATCAGATACGCAGTATTTT
.	TRBV5-1	.	TRBJ2-5	CASSGAGQTEETQYF	TGCGCCAGCAGTGGGGCAGGTCAAACAGAAGAGACCCAGTACTTC
few	TRBV4-3	TRBD1	TRBJ2-5	CASSRRTGPYGETQYF	TGCGCCAGCAGCCGACGGACAGGGCCGTATGGGGAGACCCAGTACTTC
few	TRBV5-1	.	TRBJ2-4	CASSLDLVKNIQYF	TGCGCCAGCAGCTTGGATTTAGTCAAAAACATTCAGTACTTC
many	TRBV29-1	.	TRBJ2-3	CSVGPLQGVGGDTQYF	TGCAGCGTGGGTCCCCTCCAGGGGGTCGGGGGAGATACGCAGTATTTT
few	TRBV11-3	TRBD2	TRBJ2-1	CASSYGLAGGPYNEQFF	TGTGCCAGCAGCTACGGACTAGCGGGGGGGCCCTACAATGAGCAGTTCTTC
.	TRBV6-1	TRBD1	TRBJ2-3	CASSDRTGPDTQYF	TGTGCCAGCAGTGATCGGACAGGGCCAGATACGCAGTATTTT
.	TRBV2	.	TRBJ2-5	CASGWETQYF	TGTGCCAGCGGGTGGGAGACCCAGTACTTC
.	TRBV23-1	TRBD1	TRBJ2-3	CASIWTGGENTQYF	TGCGCCAGCATCTGGACAGGGGGAGAAAATACGCAGTATTTT
.	TRBV4-3	TRBD2	TRBJ2-3	CASSQEWGLAGENTDTQYF	TGCGCCAGCAGCCAAGAGTGGGGCCTAGCGGGGGAAAACACAGATACGCAGTATTTT
.	TRBV2	.	TRBJ2-2	CASSELHVTGELFF	TGTGCCAGCAGTGAGTTACACGTCACCGGGGAGCTGTTTTTT
few	TRBV20-1	TRBD1	TRBJ2-3	CSAPGQVGDTQYF	TGCAGTGCTCCGGGACAGGTTGGAGATACGCAGTATTTT
few	TRBV28	.	TRBJ2-1	CAIRDTTYNEQFF	TGTGCCATACGGGACACAACCTACAATGAGCAGTTCTTC
.	TRBV7-9	.	TRBJ1-5	CASSWAGQPQHF	TGTGCCAGCAGCTGGGCGGGGCAGCCCCAGCATTTT
few	TRBV5-1	.	TRBJ2-7	CASANAYDEQYF	TGCGCCAGCGCGAATGCGTACGACGAGCAGTACTTC
.	TRBV11-3	TRBD2	TRBJ2-1	CASSEVGGGGGEQFF	TGTGCCAGCTCAGAAGTCGGGGGGGGCGGCGGTGAGCAGTTCTTC
.	TRBV11-1	TRBD2	TRBJ2-3	CASSFTGTSGGVPGTDTQYF	TGTGCCAGCAGCTTCACTGGGACTAGCGGGGGGGTCCCCGGCACAGATACGCAGTATTTT
few	TRBV7-9	.	TRBJ2-3	CASSPGLASDTDTQYF	TGTGCCAGCAGCCCAGGGTTAGCATCTGACACAGATACGCAGTATTTT
.	TRBV12-3/TRBV12-4	.	TRBJ1-5	CASSETDFDQPQHF	TGTGCCAGCAGCGAGACAGATTTCGATCAGCCCCAGCATTTT
many	TRBV20-1	TRBD2	TRBJ2-3	CSVEYGGSFTDTQYF	TGCAGTGTCGAATACGGCGGGAGTTTCACAGATACGCAGTATTTT
few	TRBV7-3	.	TRBJ2-2	CASSFRSNTGELFF	TGTGCCAGCAGCTTTCGCTCGAACACCGGGGAGCTGTTTTTT
few	TRBV20-1	.	TRBJ1-1	CSPVGETEAFF	TGCAGCCCCGTAGGAGAAACTGAAGCTTTCTTT
few	TRBV5-1	TRBD1	TRBJ1-4	CASSRDGTGEEKLFF	TGCGCCAGCAGCCGCGACGGGACAGGGGAAGAAAAACTGTTTTTT
few	TRBV11-2	TRBD2	TRBJ2-5	CASSPGGTSGGIQETQYF	TGTGCCAGCAGCCCCGGGGGGACTAGCGGGGGGATACAAGAGACCCAGTACTTC
few	TRBV7-9	.	TRBJ2-1	CASSLVTSYNEQFF	TGTGCCAGCAGCTTAGTGACCTCGTACAATGAGCAGTTCTTC
.	TRBV7-9	.	TRBJ2-1	CASSSPQGRGTYNEQFF	TGTGCCAGCAGCTCACCCCAGGGACGAGGGACCTACAATGAGCAGTTCTTC
.	TRBV4-1	.	TRBJ1-3	CASREADHSGNTIYF	TGCGCCAGCAGAGAGGCCGATCACTCTGGAAACACCATATATTTT
many	TRBV6-5	.	TRBJ2-3	CASSYAGPTDTQYF	TGTGCCAGCAGTTATGCGGGACCCACAGATACGCAGTATTTT
few	TRBV7-9	TRBD2	TRBJ2-3	CASSIGTSLDTQYF	TGTGCCAGCAGCATAGGGACTAGCCTAGATACGCAGTATTTT
.	TRBV11-2	.	TRBJ2-3	CASSSPRGFVTDTQYF	TGTGCCAGCAGCTCACCTAGGGGGTTCGTCACAGATACGCAGTATTTT
few	TRBV19	TRBD1	TRBJ1-1	CASSVLGQGRTEAFF	TGTGCCAGTAGTGTACTGGGACAGGGAAGAACTGAAGCTTTCTTT
.	TRBV27	.	TRBJ2-2	CASFNSYTGELFF	TGTGCCAGCTTTAACAGCTACACCGGGGAGCTGTTTTTT
.	TRBV7-6	.	TRBJ2-7	CASSAKIGTGTAYEQYF	TGTGCCAGCAGCGCCAAAATTGGCACGGGCACAGCCTACGAGCAGTACTTC
many	TRBV7-2	.	TRBJ2-5	CASRPGHQETQYF	TGTGCCAGCCGACCGGGACACCAAGAGACCCAGTACTTC
few	TRBV19	TRBD1	TRBJ1-5	CASSIQGGVQPQHF	TGTGCCAGTAGTATTCAAGGGGGCGTTCAGCCCCAGCATTTT
.	TRBV3-1	TRBD2	TRBJ2-3	CASSPTAGNTDTQYF	TGTGCCAGCAGCCCCACAGCGGGGAACACAGATACGCAGTATTTT
.	TRBV20-1	.	TRBJ1-3	CSARTGPGNTIYF	TGCAGTGCTAGAACAGGGCCCGGAAACACCATATATTTT
.	TRBV6-5	.	TRBJ2-5	CASSYSNPELGETQYF	TGTGCCAGCAGTTACTCGAATCCAGAACTGGGAGAGACCCAGTACTTC
few	TRBV5-1	TRBD1	TRBJ1-2	CATSGTDYGYTF	TGCGCCACCTCCGGGACAGACTATGGCTACACCTTC
few	TRBV20-1	TRBD2	TRBJ2-1	CSARTSGGTYNEQFF	TGCAGTGCAAGGACTAGCGGGGGGACTTACAATGAGCAGTTCTTC